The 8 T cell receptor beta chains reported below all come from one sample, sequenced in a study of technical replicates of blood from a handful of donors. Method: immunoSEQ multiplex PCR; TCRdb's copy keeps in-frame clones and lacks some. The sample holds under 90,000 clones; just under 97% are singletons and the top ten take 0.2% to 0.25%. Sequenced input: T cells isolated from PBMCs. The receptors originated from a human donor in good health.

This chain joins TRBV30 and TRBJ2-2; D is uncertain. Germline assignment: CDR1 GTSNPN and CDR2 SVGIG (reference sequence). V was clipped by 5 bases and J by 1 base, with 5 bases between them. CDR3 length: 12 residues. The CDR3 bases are TGTGCCTGGCACGGGAACACCGGGGAGCTGTTTTTT. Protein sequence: CAWHGNTGELFF.

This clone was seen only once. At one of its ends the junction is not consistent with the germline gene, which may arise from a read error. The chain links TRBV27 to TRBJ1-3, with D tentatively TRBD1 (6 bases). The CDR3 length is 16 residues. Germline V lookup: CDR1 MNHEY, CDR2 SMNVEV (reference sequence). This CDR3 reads CYSTPSGHRSGNTIYF. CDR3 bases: TGCTATTCGACCCCTTCGGGACACCGCTCTGGAAACACCATATATTTT.

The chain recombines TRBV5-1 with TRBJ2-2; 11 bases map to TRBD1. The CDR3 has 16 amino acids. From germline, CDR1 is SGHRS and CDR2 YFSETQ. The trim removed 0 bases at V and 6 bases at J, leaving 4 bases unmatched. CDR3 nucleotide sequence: TGCGCCAGCAGCTTGGGCGGACAGGGGGCCCCCGGGGAGCTGTTTTTT. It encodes CASSLGGQGAPGELFF.

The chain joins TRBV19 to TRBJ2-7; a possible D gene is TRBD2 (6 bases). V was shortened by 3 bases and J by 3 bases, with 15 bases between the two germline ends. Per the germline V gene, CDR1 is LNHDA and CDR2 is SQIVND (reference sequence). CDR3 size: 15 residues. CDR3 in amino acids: CASSISRQGGYEQYF. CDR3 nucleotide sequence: TGTGCCAGTAGTATCTCCCGGCAGGGAGGCTACGAGCAGTACTTC.

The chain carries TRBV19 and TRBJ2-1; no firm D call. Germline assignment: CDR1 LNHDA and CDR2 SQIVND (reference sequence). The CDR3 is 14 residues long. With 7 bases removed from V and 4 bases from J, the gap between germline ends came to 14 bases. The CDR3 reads CASNGQDLYNEQFF. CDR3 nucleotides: TGTGCCAGTAATGGGCAAGATCTTTACAATGAGCAGTTCTTC.

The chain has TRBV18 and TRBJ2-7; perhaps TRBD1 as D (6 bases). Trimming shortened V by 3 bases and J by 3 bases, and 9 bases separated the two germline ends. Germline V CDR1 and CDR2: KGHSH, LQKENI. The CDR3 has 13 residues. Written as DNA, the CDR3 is TGTGCCAGCTCACCCCAGGACAGCTACGAGCAGTACTTC. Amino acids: CASSPQDSYEQYF.

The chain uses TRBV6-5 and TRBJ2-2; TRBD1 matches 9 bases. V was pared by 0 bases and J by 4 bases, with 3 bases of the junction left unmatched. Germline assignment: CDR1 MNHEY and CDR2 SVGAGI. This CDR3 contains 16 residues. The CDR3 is CASSYSQGAGTGELFF. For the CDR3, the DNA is TGTGCCAGCAGTTACTCACAGGGGGCGGGCACCGGGGAGCTGTTTTTT.

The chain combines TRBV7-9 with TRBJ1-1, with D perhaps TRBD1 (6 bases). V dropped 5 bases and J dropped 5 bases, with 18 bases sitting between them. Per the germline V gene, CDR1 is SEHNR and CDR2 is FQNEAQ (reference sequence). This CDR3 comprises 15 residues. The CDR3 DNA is TGTGCCAGCAGCCCTAGAGCAGGGGACGGTACTGAAGCTTTCTTT. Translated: CASSPRAGDGTEAFF.